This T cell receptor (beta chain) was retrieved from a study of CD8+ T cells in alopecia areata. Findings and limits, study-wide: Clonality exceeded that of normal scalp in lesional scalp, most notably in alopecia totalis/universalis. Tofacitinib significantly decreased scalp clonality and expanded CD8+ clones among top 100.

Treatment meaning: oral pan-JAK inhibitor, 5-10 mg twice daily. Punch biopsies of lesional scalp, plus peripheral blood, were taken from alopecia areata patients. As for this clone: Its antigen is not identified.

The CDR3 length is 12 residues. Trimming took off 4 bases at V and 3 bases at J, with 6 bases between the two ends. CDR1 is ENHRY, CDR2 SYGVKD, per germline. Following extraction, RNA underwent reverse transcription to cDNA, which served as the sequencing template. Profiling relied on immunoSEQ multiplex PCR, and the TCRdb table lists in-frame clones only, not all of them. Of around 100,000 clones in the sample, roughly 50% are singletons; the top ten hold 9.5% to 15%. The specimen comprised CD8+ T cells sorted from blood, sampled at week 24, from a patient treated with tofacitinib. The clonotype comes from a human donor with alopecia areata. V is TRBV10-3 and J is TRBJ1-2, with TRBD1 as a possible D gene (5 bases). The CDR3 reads CAISGGDYGYTF. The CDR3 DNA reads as TGTGCCATCAGTGGGGGGGACTATGGCTACACCTTC.